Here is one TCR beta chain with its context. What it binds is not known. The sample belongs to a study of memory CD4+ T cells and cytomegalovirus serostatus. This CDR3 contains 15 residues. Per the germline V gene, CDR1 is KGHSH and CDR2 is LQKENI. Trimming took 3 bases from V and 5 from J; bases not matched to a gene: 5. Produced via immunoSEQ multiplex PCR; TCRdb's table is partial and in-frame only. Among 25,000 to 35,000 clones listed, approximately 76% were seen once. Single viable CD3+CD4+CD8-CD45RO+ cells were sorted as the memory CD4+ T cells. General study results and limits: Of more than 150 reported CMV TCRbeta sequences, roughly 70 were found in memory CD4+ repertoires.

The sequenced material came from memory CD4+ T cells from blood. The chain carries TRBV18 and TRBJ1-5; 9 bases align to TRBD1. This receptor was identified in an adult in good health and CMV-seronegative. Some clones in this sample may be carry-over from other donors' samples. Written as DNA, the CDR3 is TGTGCCAGCTCACCCGACAGGGGGGAAGATCAGCCCCAGCATTTT. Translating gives CASSPDRGEDQPQHF.